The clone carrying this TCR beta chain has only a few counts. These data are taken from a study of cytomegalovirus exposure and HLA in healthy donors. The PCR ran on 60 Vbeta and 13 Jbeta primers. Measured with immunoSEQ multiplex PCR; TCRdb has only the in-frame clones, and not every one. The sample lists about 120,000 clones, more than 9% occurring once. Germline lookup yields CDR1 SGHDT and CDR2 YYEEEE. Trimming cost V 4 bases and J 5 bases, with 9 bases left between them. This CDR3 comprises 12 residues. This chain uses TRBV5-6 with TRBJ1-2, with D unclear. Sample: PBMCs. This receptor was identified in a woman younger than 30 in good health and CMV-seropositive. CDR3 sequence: CASSPQTYGYTF. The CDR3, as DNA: TGTGCCAGCAGCCCTCAGACTTATGGCTACACCTTC.